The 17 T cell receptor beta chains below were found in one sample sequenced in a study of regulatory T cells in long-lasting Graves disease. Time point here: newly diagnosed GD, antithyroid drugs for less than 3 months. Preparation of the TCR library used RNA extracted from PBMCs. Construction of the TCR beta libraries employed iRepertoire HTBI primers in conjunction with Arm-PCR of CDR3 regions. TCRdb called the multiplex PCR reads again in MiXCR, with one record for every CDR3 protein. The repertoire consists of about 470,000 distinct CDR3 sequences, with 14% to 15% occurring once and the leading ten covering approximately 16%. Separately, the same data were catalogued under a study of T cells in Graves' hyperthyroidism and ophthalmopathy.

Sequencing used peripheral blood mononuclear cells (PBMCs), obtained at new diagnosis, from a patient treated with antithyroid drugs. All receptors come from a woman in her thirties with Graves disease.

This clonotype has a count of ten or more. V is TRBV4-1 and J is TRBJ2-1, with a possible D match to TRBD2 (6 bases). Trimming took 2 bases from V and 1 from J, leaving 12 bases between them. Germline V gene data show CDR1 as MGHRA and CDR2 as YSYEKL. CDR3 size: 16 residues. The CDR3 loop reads CASSQFRSGSYNEQFF. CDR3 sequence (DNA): TGCGCCAGCAGCCAATTCCGTAGCGGTTCCTACAATGAGCAGTTCTTC.

This CDR3 reads CASSHLRTGDTGELFF. The CDR3 coding sequence is TGTGCCAGCAGCCACCTCCGGACAGGGGACACCGGGGAGCTGTTTTTT. J is TRBJ2-2 and V is TRBV3-1, with 9 bases that match TRBD1. The CDR3 covers 16 residues. Germline trimming cut 3 bases from V and 3 bases from J; bases unmatched to any gene: 5. Per the germline V gene, CDR1 is LGHDT and CDR2 is YNNKEL (reference sequence).

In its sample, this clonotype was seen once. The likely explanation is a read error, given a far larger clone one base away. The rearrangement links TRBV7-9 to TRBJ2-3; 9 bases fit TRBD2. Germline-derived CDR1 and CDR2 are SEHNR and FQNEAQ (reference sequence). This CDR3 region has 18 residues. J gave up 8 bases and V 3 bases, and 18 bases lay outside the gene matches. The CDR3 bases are TGTGCCAGCAGCTTCCTCCCTGTAGTTAGCGGGAGTCTAGCTACGCAGTATTTT. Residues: CASSFLPVVSGSLATQYF.

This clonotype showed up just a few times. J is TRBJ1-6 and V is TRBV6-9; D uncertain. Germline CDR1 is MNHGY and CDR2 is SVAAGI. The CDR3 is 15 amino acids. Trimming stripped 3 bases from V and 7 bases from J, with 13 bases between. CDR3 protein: CASSYFGGSNSPLHF. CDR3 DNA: TGTGCCAGCAGTTACTTCGGCGGGTCGAATTCACCCCTCCACTTT.

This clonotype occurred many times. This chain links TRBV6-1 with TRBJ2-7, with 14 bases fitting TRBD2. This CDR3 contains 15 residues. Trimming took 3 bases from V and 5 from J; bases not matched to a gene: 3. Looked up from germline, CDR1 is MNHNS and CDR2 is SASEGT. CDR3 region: CASSEATSGRDEQYF. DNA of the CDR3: TGTGCCAGCAGTGAGGCGACTAGCGGGAGGGACGAGCAGTACTTC.

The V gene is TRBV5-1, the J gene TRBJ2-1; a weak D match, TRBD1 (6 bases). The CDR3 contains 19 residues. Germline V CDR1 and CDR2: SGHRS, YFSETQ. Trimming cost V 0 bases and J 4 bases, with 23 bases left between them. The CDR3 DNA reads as TGCGCCAGCAGCTTGGGGGGGATCACAGGGTCAAGGGCGTACAATGAGCAGTTCTTC. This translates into CASSLGGITGSRAYNEQFF.

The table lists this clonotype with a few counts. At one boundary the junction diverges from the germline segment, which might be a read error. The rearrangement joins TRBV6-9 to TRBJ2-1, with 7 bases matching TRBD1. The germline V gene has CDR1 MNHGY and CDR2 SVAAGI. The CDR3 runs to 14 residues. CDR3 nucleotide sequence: TGTGCCAGCAGTTACACAGGGGAGACGGATGAGCCGTTCTTC. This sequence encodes CASSYTGETDEPFF.

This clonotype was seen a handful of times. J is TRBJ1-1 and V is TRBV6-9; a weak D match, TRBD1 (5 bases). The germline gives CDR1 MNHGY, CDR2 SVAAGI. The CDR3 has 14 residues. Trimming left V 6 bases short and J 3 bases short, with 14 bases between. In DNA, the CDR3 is TGTGCCAGCAGGCCGAGGGGAAGGGACACTGAAGCTTTCTTT. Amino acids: CASRPRGRDTEAFF.

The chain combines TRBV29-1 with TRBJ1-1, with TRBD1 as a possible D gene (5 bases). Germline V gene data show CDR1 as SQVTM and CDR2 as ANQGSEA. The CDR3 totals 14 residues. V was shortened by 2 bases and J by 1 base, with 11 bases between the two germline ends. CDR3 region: CSVESGAGNTEAFF. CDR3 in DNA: TGCAGCGTTGAAAGCGGGGCGGGGAACACTGAAGCTTTCTTT.

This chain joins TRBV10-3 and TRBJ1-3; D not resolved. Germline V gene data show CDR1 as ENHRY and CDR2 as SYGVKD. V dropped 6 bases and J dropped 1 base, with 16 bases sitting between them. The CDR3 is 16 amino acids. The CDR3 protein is CAIRDTIRLSGNTIYF. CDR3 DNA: TGTGCCATCAGAGATACCATCAGGTTGTCTGGAAACACCATATATTTT.

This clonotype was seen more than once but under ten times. For the CDR3, the DNA is TGTGCCAGCGCCCACGCTGGGTACAATGAGCAGTTCTTC. This encodes CASAHAGYNEQFF. The J gene is TRBJ2-1, the V gene TRBV7-2; D not certain. The V and J ends lost 8 bases and 4 bases respectively, with 12 bases between them. This CDR3 is 13 amino acids long. Germline V gives CDR1 SGHTA, CDR2 FQGNSA.

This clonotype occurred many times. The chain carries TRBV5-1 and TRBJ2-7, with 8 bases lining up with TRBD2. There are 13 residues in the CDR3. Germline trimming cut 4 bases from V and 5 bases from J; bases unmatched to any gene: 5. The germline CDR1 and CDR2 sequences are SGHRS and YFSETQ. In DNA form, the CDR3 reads TGCGCCAGCAGCGGGGGACTAGTCGACGAGCAGTACTTC. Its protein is CASSGGLVDEQYF.

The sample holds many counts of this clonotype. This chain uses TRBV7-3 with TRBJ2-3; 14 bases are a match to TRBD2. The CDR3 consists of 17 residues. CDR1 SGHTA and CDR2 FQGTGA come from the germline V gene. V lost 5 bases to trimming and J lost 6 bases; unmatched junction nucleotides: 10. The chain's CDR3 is CASSPEGLAGVGDTQYF. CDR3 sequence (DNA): TGTGCCAGCAGCCCCGAGGGACTAGCGGGAGTAGGTGATACGCAGTATTTT. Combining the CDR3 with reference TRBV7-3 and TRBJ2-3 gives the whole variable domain GAGVSQTPSNKVTEKGKYVELRCDPISGHTALYWYRQSLGQGPEFLIYFQGTGAADDSGLPNDRFFAVRPEGSVSTLKIQRTERGDSAVYLCASSPEGLAGVGDTQYFGPGTRLTVL.

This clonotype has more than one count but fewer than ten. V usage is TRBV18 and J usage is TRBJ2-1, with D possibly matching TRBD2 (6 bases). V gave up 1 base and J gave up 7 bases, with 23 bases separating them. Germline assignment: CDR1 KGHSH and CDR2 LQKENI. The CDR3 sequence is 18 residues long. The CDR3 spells CASSPLPLQSAGGNEQFF. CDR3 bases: TGTGCCAGCTCACCACTTCCCCTACAGTCTGCTGGAGGGAATGAGCAGTTCTTC.

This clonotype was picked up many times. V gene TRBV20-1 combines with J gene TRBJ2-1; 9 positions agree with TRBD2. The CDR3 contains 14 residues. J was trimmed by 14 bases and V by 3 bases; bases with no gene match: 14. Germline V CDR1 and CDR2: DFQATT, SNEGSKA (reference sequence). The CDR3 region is CSAREFGGRAEEFF. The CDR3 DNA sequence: TGCAGTGCTAGGGAGTTTGGCGGGAGGGCCGAAGAGTTCTTC.

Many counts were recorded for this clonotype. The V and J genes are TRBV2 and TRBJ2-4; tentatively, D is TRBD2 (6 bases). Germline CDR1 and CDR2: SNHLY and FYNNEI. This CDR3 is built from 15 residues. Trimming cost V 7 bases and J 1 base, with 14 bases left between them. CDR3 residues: CASMMGGLAKNIQYF. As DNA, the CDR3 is TGTGCCAGCATGATGGGGGGTTTGGCCAAAAACATTCAGTACTTC.

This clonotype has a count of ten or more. The CDR3 coding sequence is TGCGCCAGCAGCCCCCGAGGTTTCAGCAATGAGCAGTTCTTC. It specifies CASSPRGFSNEQFF. The V call is TRBV5-1, the J call TRBJ2-1; no clear D gene. V was pared by 4 bases and J by 6 bases, with 14 bases between. Germline loops: CDR1 SGHRS, CDR2 YFSETQ. The length of the CDR3 is 14 residues.